Listed below are T cell receptor beta chains from one sample, sequenced in a study of T cells in severe cutaneous drug reactions. TCRdb reprocessed the multiplex PCR reads and reports one entry per CDR3 protein, with no DNA. Its table lists about 1,600 distinct CDR3 sequences. Sequencing input: PBMCs. The receptors were gathered from a human donor with Stevens-Johnson syndrome, a severe cutaneous drug reaction. Each CDR3 is given with its conserved first and last residue. Clone size, where shown, is once, few, many, or a class for clones that have expanded.

cdr3_aa,clone_size,v_call,j_call
CASRPWGVANSPLHF,large,TRBV28,TRBJ1-6
CASSLGGGNEQFF,medium-sized,TRBV19,TRBJ2-1
CASRMTGSGANVLTF,-,TRBV12-3/TRBV12-4,TRBJ2-6
CASSAGGTYSYEQYF,medium-sized,TRBV6-2/TRBV6-3,TRBJ2-7
CASSSGGIRDTEAFF,medium-sized,TRBV5-1,TRBJ1-1
CATSGFSYNEQFF,medium-sized,TRBV24-1,TRBJ2-1
CASSLGSRGGETQYF,medium-sized,TRBV7-2,TRBJ2-5
CASSRTGYGTDTQYF,medium-sized,TRBV7-2,TRBJ2-3
CASSLAEYQETQYF,medium-sized,TRBV2,TRBJ2-5
CASSPLGGDTQYF,medium-sized,TRBV14,TRBJ2-3
CASSFLMPGLGETQYF,medium-sized,TRBV12-3/TRBV12-4,TRBJ2-5
CASSQDRRYNSPLHF,medium-sized,TRBV4-3,TRBJ1-6